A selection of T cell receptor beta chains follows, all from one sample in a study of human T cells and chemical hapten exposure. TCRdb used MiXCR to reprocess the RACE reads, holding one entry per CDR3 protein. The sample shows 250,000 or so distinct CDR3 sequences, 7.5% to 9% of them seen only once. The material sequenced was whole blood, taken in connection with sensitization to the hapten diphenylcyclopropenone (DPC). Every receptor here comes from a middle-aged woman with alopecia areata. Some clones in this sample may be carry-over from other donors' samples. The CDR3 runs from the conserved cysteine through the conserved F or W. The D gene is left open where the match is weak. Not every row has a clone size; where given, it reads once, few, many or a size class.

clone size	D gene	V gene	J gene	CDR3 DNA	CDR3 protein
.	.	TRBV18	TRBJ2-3	TGTGCCAGCTCACCCGCGATTACCACAGATACGCAGTATTTT	CASSPAITTDTQYF
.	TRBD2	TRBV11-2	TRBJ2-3	TGTGCCAGCAGCCCGGGACTAGCGGGAGTTGGTACGCAGTATTTT	CASSPGLAGVGTQYF
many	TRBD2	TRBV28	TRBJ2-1	TGTGCCAGCAGTTTAGGAGGCGCGGTAGCGGGAGGGTACAATGAGCAGTTCTTC	CASSLGGAVAGGYNEQFF
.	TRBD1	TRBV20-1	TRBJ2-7	TGCAGTGCTAGATCCCGGGACAGGGAGTACGAGCAGTACTTC	CSARSRDREYEQYF
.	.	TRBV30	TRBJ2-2	TGTGCCTGGAGTGCCCCCACCGGGGAGCTGTTTTTT	CAWSAPTGELFF
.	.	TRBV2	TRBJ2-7	TGTGCCAGCAGGGACTTGGGCTACGAGCAGTACTTC	CASRDLGYEQYF
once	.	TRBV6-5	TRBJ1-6	TGTGCCAGCAGTTACTCCGGAGGGGACAATTCACCCCTCCACTTT	CASSYSGGDNSPLHF
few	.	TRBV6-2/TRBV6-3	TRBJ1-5	TGTGCCAGCAGTTACTCCCACAATCAGCCCCAGCATTTT	CASSYSHNQPQHF
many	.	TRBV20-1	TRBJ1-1	TGCAGTGCTGCGAGGACGGCGAACACTGAAGCTTTCTTT	CSAARTANTEAFF
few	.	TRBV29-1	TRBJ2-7	TGCAGCGTTTCAGGATCGGGGATCCACGAGCAGTACTTC	CSVSGSGIHEQYF
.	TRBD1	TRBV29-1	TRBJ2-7	TGCAGCGTTGTCACGGGACAGGGGATATACGAGCAGTACTTC	CSVVTGQGIYEQYF
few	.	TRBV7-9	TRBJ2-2	TGTGCCAGCAGCTTAGATTGGTTTTCGAACACCGGGGAGCTGTTTTTT	CASSLDWFSNTGELFF
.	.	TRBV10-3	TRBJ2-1	TGTGCCATCAGTGTAGGGTACAATGAGCAGTTCTTC	CAISVGYNEQFF
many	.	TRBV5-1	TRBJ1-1	TGCGCCAGCAGCTTGGTAGGCATGAACACTGAAGCTTTCTTT	CASSLVGMNTEAFF
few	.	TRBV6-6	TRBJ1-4	TGTGCCAGCAGTTACGGCAGGGGAAATGAAAAACTGTTTTTT	CASSYGRGNEKLFF
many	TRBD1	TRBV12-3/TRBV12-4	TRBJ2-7	TGTGCCAGCGTCCGGGACAGGGAATTCGACGAGCAGTACTTC	CASVRDREFDEQYF
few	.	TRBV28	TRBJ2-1	TGTGCCAGCAGTGCCACGTCGGCGAGTCTTGAGCAGTTCTTC	CASSATSASLEQFF
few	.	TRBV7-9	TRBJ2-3	TGTGCCAGCGTAAGCGGATGGCCTGATTATACGCAGTATTTT	CASVSGWPDYTQYF
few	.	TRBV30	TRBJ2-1	TGTGCCTGGAGACCCAGCGGCGCCTACAATGAGCAGTTCTTC	CAWRPSGAYNEQFF
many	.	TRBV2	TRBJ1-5	TGTGCCAGCAGTGAACAGGCGGGGGCCTATCAGCCCCAGCATTTT	CASSEQAGAYQPQHF
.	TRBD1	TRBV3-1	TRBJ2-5	TGTGCCAGCAGCCAAAGAGGGACAGGGTCAGAGACCCAGTACTTC	CASSQRGTGSETQYF
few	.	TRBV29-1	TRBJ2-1	TGCAGCGTTGAGGGGCGGGATAAGAGCTCCTACAATGAGCAGTTCTTC	CSVEGRDKSSYNEQFF
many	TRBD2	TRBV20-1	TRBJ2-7	TGCAGTGCTAGAGATGGACTAGCGGGTTACGAGCAGTACTTC	CSARDGLAGYEQYF
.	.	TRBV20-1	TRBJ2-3	TGCAGTGCTGCCAAGGGACAAGGCCTCTCCCTTTCCACAGATACGCAGTATTTT	CSAAKGQGLSLSTDTQYF
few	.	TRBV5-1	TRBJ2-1	TGCGCCAGCAGCTTGGCCTCGTCAGATTACAATGAGCAGTTCTTC	CASSLASSDYNEQFF
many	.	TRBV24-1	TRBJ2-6	TGTGCCACCAGTGATCCCGGACAGTATTACTCTGGGGCCAACGTCCTGACTTTC	CATSDPGQYYSGANVLTF
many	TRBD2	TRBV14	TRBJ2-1	TGTGCCAGCAGCCAAGTCAGCGGGAGGATGAGTGAGCAGTTCTTC	CASSQVSGRMSEQFF
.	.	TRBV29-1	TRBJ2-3	TGCAGCGTTGAGCCGGGGGCAGGGGATACGCAGTATTTT	CSVEPGAGDTQYF
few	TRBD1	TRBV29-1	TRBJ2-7	TGCAGCGTTGCGGGACAGAATTCCTACGAGCAGTACTTC	CSVAGQNSYEQYF
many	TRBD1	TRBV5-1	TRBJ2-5	TGCGCCAGCAGCTTAAAGGACAGGGAAGAGACCCAGTACTTC	CASSLKDREETQYF
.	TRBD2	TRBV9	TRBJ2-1	TGTGCCAGCAGCGCTGTGGGACTAGGTCGCGATGAGCAGTTCTTC	CASSAVGLGRDEQFF
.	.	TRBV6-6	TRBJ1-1	TGTGCCAGCGGGGGCATAGGGACCCAGAACACTGAAGCTTTCTTT	CASGGIGTQNTEAFF
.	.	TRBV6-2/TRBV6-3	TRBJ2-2	TGTGCCACCCTGGGGGGCGGGGAGCTGTTTTTT	CATLGGGELFF
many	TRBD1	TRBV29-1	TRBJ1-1	TGCAGCGTTGCAGGGGGGCTCACTGAAGCTTTCTTT	CSVAGGLTEAFF